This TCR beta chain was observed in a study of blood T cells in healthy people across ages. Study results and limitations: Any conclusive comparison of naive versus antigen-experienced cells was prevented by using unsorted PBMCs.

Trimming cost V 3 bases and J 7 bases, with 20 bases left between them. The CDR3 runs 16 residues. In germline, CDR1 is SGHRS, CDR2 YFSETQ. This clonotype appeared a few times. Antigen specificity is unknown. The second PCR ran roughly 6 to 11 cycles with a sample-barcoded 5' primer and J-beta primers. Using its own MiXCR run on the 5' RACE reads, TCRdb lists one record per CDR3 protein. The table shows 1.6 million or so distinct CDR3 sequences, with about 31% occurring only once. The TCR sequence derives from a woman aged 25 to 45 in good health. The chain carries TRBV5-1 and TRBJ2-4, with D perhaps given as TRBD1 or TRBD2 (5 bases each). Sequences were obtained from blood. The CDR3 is CASSSNPGPGANIQYF. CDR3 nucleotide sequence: TGCGCCAGCAGCTCCAACCCGGGACCTGGGGCGAACATTCAGTACTTC. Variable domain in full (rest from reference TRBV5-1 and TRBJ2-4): KAGVTQTPRYLIKTRGQQVTLSCSPISGHRSVSWYQQTPGQGLQFLFEYFSETQRNKGNFPGRFSGRQFSNSRSEMNVSTLELGDSALYLCASSSNPGPGANIQYFGAGTRLSVL.